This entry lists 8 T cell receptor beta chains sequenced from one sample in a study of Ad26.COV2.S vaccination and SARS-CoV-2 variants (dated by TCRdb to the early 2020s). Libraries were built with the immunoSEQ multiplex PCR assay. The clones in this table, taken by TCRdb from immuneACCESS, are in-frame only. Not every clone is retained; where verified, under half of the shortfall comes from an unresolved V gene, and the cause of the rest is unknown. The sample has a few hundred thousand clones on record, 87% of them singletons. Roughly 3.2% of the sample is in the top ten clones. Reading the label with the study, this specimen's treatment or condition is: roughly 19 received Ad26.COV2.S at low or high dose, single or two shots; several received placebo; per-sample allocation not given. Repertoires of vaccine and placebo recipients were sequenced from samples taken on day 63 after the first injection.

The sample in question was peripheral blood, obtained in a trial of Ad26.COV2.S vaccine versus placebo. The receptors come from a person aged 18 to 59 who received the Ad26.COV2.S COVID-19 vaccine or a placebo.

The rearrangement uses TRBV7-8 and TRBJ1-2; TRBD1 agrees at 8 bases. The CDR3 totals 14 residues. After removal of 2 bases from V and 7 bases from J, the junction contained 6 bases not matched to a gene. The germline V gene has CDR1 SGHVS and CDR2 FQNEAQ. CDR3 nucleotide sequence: TGTGCCAGCAGCTTAAATGCAGGGGGCGGTGGCTACACCTTC. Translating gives CASSLNAGGGGYTF.

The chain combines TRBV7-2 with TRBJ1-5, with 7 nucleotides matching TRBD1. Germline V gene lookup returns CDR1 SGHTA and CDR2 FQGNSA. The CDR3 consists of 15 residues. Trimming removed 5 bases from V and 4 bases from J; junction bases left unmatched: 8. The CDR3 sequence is CASSPGGGANQPQHF. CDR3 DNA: TGTGCCAGCAGCCCTGGAGGGGGCGCTAATCAGCCCCAGCATTTT.

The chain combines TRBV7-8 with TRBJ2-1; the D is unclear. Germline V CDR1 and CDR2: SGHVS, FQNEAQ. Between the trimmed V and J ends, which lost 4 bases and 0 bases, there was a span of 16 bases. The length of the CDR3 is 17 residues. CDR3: CASSSHSGRSSYNEQFF. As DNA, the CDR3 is TGTGCCAGCAGCTCGCACTCGGGCAGAAGCTCCTACAATGAGCAGTTCTTC.

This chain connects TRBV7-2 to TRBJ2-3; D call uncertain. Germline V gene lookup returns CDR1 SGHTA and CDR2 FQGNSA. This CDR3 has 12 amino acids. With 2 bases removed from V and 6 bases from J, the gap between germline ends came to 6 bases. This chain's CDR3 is CASSLTGDTQYF. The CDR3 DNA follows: TGTGCCAGCAGCTTAACGGGTGATACGCAGTATTTT.

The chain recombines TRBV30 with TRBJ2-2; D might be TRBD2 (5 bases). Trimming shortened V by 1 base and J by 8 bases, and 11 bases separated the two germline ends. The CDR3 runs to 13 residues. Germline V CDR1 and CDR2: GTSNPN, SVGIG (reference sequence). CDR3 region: CAWSARPGGELFF. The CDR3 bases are TGTGCCTGGAGTGCCCGTCCGGGGGGGGAGCTGTTTTTT.

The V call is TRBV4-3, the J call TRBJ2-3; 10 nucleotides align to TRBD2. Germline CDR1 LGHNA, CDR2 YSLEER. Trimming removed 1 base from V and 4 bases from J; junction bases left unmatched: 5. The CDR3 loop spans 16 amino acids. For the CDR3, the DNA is TGCGCCAGCAGCCAAGGAAGCGGGGGGGCGTCAGATACGCAGTATTTT. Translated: CASSQGSGGASDTQYF.

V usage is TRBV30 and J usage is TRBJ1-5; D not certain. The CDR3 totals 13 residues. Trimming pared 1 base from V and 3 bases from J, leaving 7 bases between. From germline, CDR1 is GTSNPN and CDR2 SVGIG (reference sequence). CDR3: CAWSAEINQPQHF. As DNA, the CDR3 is TGTGCCTGGAGTGCAGAAATCAATCAGCCCCAGCATTTT.

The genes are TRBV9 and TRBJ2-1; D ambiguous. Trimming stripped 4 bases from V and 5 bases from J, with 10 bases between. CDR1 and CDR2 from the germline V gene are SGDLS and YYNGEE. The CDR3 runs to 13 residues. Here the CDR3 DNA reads TGTGCCAGCAGCACTCGACAAAACAATGAGCAGTTCTTC. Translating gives CASSTRQNNEQFF.